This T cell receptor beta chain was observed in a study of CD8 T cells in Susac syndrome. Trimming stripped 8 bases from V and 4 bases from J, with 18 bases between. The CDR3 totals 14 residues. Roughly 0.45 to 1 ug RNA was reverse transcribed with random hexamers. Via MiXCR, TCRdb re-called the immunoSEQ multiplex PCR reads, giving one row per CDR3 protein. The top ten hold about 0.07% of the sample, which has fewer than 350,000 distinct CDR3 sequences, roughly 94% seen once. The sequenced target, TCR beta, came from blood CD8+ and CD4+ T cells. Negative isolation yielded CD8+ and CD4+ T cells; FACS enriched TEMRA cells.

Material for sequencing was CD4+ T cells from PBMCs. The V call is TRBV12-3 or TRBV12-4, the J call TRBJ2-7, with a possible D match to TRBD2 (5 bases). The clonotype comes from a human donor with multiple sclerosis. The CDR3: CASSLGQERYEQYF. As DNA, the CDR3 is TGTGCCAGCTCCCTAGGGCAGGAGCGGTACGAGCAGTACTTC.